The next 15 T cell receptor beta chains were all read from a single sample in a study of cytomegalovirus exposure and HLA in healthy donors. It was with 60 Vbeta and 13 Jbeta primers that the PCR ran. Produced via immunoSEQ multiplex PCR; TCRdb's table is partial and in-frame only. The sample carries around 130,000 clones, around 85% recorded once. Sequencing used PBMCs. The receptors here all came from a boy aged 5-17 years in good health and CMV-seronegative.

In this sample, this clone turned up once. The V call is TRBV6-1, the J call TRBJ1-1; D unclear. Per germline, CDR1 MNHNS and CDR2 SASEGT. The CDR3 has 14 amino acids. The ends were cut back, 1 base at V and 10 bases at J, with 16 bases in the middle. This chain's CDR3 is CASSEGGGMGRAFF. In DNA, the CDR3 is TGTGCCAGCAGTGAAGGGGGAGGGATGGGGAGAGCTTTCTTT.

The chain combines TRBV27 with TRBJ1-4; D might be TRBD1 (5 bases). The germline V gene has CDR1 MNHEY and CDR2 SMNVEV (reference sequence). Trimming shortened V by 3 bases and J by 8 bases, and 13 bases separated the two germline ends. The CDR3 runs to 14 residues. The CDR3 loop reads CASSFVPGLEKLFF. Here the CDR3 DNA reads TGTGCCAGCAGTTTTGTGCCAGGGTTAGAAAAACTGTTTTTT.

The chain has TRBV28 and TRBJ2-3, with 10 bases that match TRBD2. The germline V gene has CDR1 MDHEN and CDR2 SYDVKM. The CDR3 consists of 16 residues. V was pared by 2 bases and J by 4 bases, with 6 bases of the junction left unmatched. CDR3 loop: CASSLLAGEASDTQYF. The CDR3 nucleotides read TGTGCCAGCAGTTTACTAGCGGGGGAGGCTTCAGATACGCAGTATTTT.

The gene calls are TRBV4-3 and TRBJ1-2; 12 bases line up with TRBD1. Germline lookup yields CDR1 LGHNA and CDR2 YSLEER. Trimming took 3 bases from V and 4 from J; bases not matched to a gene: 9. The CDR3 extends over 17 amino acids. This chain's CDR3 is CASSQYFPGQGAYGYTF. CDR3 sequence (DNA): TGCGCCAGCAGCCAGTATTTTCCGGGACAGGGGGCCTATGGCTACACCTTC.

The J gene is TRBJ2-1, the V gene TRBV9; 9 positions agree with TRBD2. This CDR3 is built from 15 residues. V lost 0 bases, J lost 6 bases, and 4 bases stayed unmatched. Germline assignment: CDR1 SGDLS and CDR2 YYNGEE. Here the CDR3 DNA reads TGTGCCAGCAGCGTAGCAGGCGGGGGGGGCAATGAGCAGTTCTTC. Amino acid sequence: CASSVAGGGGNEQFF.

The rearrangement joins TRBV14 to TRBJ1-4; 8 nucleotides agree with TRBD1. The CDR3 totals 15 residues. CDR1 is SGHDN and CDR2 is FVKESK in the germline V gene. Trimming removed 2 bases from V and 8 bases from J; junction bases left unmatched: 7. The CDR3 DNA follows: TGTGCCAGCAGCCAAACCAGGACAGGGTACGAAAAACTGTTTTTT. Translating gives CASSQTRTGYEKLFF.

This chain joins TRBV11-2 and TRBJ2-5, with a possible D match to TRBD2 (6 bases). CDR3 size: 13 residues. V was pared by 1 base and J by 4 bases, with 7 bases between. CDR1 SGHAT and CDR2 FQNNGV come from the germline V gene. Here the CDR3 reads CASSLALAETQYF. The CDR3 nucleotides are TGTGCCAGCAGCTTAGCACTAGCAGAGACCCAGTACTTC.

This clone was detected only once. The chain links TRBV7-3 to TRBJ2-1; D is undetermined. Germline V gene lookup returns CDR1 SGHTA and CDR2 FQGTGA. Deletions cut 2 bases from V and 8 bases from J, with 10 bases between. The CDR3 is 13 amino acids. CDR3 nucleotide sequence: TGTGCCAGCAGCTTAGAGCCGCCCCATGAGCAGTTCTTC. Amino acids: CASSLEPPHEQFF. Together with reference TRBV7-3 and TRBJ2-1, the CDR3 gives the full variable domain: GAGVSQTPSNKVTEKGKYVELRCDPISGHTALYWYRQSLGQGPEFLIYFQGTGAADDSGLPNDRFFAVRPEGSVSTLKIQRTERGDSAVYLCASSLEPPHEQFFGPGTRLTVL.

The chain recombines TRBV4-3 with TRBJ1-3, with D perhaps TRBD1 (6 bases). The V gene's germline CDR1 is LGHNA and CDR2 YSLEER. Trimming stripped 0 bases from V and 6 bases from J, with 12 bases between. This CDR3 comprises 15 residues. The CDR3, as DNA: TGCGCCAGCAGCCAAGAAGGGCAGGGGACAAACACCATATATTTT. Translated, it gives CASSQEGQGTNTIYF.

This chain uses TRBV4-3 with TRBJ2-1, with TRBD1 as a possible D gene (5 bases). This CDR3 is built from 15 residues. CDR1 is LGHNA and CDR2 is YSLEER in the germline V gene. V lost 0 bases and J 4 bases, leaving 10 bases between the germline ends. The CDR3 nucleotides read TGCGCCAGCAGCCAAGAGGGGCTCGTATACAATGAGCAGTTCTTC. This codes for CASSQEGLVYNEQFF.

This chain joins TRBV7-2 and TRBJ2-7, with TRBD1 matching over 9 bases. Germline V CDR1 and CDR2: SGHTA, FQGNSA. V shed 1 base and J 0 bases; nucleotides not matched to a gene: 4. This CDR3 comprises 16 residues. Written as DNA, the CDR3 is TGTGCCAGCAGCTTAGGAGGGACAGGGAGCTCCTACGAGCAGTACTTC. This codes for CASSLGGTGSSYEQYF.

The CDR3 DNA sequence: TGTGCCAGCAGCTTGGGGTCCTCGGGAGCCGACTACAATGAGCAGTTCTTC. This translates into CASSLGSSGADYNEQFF. The chain has TRBV5-4 and TRBJ2-1, with a weak D call TRBD2 (6 bases). CDR1 is SGHNT and CDR2 is YYREEE in the germline V gene (reference sequence). The CDR3 covers 17 residues. Trimming removed 0 bases at V and 3 bases at J, with 16 bases between.

The chain uses TRBV7-2 and TRBJ2-1, with TRBD2 matching 10 bases. Germline assignment: CDR1 SGHTA and CDR2 FQGNSA. V lost 1 base, J lost 5 bases, and 5 bases stayed unmatched. The length of the CDR3 is 16 residues. The CDR3 here is CASSLVGTSAHNEQFF. CDR3 nucleotides: TGTGCCAGCAGCTTAGTGGGGACTAGCGCCCACAATGAGCAGTTCTTC.

The J gene is TRBJ1-1, the V gene TRBV5-1; the D gene is possibly TRBD1 (6 bases). Germline loops: CDR1 SGHRS, CDR2 YFSETQ. The CDR3 totals 14 residues. Trimming took off 0 bases at V and 5 bases at J, with 11 bases between the two ends. CDR3 loop: CASSLGGQGTEAFF. The CDR3 DNA reads as TGCGCCAGCAGCTTGGGGGGGCAGGGAACTGAAGCTTTCTTT.

This clone was observed once. The genes are TRBV4-1 and TRBJ2-7; possibly TRBD2 for D (7 bases). This CDR3 is 17 amino acids long. The V gene's germline CDR1 is MGHRA and CDR2 YSYEKL. V was trimmed by 0 bases and J by 6 bases, leaving 21 bases between them. CDR3 residues: CASSQEEGGLLRGEQYF. The CDR3 DNA reads as TGCGCCAGCAGCCAAGAGGAGGGGGGGCTACTACGAGGCGAGCAGTACTTC.